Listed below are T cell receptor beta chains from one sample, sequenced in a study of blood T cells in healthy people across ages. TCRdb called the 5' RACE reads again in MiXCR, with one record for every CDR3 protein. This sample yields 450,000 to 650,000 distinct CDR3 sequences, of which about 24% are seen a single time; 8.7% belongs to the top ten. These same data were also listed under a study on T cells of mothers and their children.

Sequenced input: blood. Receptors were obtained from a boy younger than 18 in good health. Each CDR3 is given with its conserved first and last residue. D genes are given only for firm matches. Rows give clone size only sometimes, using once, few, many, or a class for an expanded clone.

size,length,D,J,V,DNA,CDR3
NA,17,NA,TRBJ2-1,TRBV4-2,TGTGCCAGCAGCCAAGCGGTGGGCAGGGGTTCCTACAATGAGCAGTTCTTC,CASSQAVGRGSYNEQFF
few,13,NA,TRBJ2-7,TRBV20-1,TGCAGTGCTAGAGAGGACAGAACCTACGAGCAGTACTTC,CSAREDRTYEQYF
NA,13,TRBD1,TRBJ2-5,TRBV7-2,TGTGCCAGCAGCGGGGACAGGTTTCGGGAGCAGTACTTC,CASSGDRFREQYF
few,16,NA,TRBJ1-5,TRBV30,TGTGCCTGGAGTGTAACGGGGCGGGATAGCAATCAGCCCCAGCATTTT,CAWSVTGRDSNQPQHF
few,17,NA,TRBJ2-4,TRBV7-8,TGTGCCAGCAGCCGACGGGCGTGGGGGGAGCCCAAAAACATTCAGTACTTC,CASSRRAWGEPKNIQYF
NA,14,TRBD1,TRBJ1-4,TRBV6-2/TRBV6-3,TGTGCCAGCAGCTACCGGGACAGGAATGGAAAACTGTTTTTT,CASSYRDRNGKLFF
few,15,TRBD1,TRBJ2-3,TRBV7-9,TGTGCCAGCAGCGAATGGACAGGACTCACTGATACGCAGTATTTT,CASSEWTGLTDTQYF
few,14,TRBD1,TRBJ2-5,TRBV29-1,TGCAGCGTTAGCGGACAGGGGCGGGGAGAGACCCAGTACTTC,CSVSGQGRGETQYF
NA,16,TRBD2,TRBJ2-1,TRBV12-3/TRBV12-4,TGTGCCAGCAGTTTAAAGATAGCGGGGGCCTACAATGAGCAGTTCTTC,CASSLKIAGAYNEQFF
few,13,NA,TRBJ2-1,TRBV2,TGTGCCAGTAAAATCCTACAAGGGAGTGAGCAGTTCTTC,CASKILQGSEQFF
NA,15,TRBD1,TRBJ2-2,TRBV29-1,TGCAGCGTTGAGGGACAGGGTCTGGAGTCCGGGGAGCTGTTTTTT,CSVEGQGLESGELFF
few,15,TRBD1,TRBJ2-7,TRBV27,TGTGCCAGCAGTTTCGGGCAGGGGGCTCCCTACGAGCAGTACTTC,CASSFGQGAPYEQYF
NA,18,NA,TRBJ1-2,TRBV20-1,TGCAGTGCTAGAGATAGCGTGCCCAGTACATATGCTAACTATGGCTACACCTTC,CSARDSVPSTYANYGYTF
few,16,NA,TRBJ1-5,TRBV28,TGTGCCAGCAGTTTAACGGGGAGCTTGAGCAATCAGCCCCAGCATTTT,CASSLTGSLSNQPQHF
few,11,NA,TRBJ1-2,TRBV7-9,TGTGCCAGCAGCTCAGTGGGGGGCCCCCTCTTC,CASSSVGGPLF
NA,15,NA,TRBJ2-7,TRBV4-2,TGTGCCAGCAGCCTCACGACGGCCCCCCTTTACGAGCAGTACTTC,CASSLTTAPLYEQYF
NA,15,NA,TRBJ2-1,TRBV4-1,TGCGCCAGCAGCCAAGATACAGGGAATAAGAATGAGCAGTTCTTC,CASSQDTGNKNEQFF
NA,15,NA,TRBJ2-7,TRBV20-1,TGCAGTGCTAGAGAAGTGGGGACTCAACCCTACGAGCAGTACTTC,CSAREVGTQPYEQYF
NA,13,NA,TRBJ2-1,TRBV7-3,TGTGCCAGCAGCTACAACTCGTACAATGAGCAGTTCTTC,CASSYNSYNEQFF
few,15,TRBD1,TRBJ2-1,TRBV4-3,TGCGCCAGCAGCCCCGGGTCAGGGGGCTACAATGAGCAGTTCTTC,CASSPGSGGYNEQFF
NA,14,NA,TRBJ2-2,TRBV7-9,TGTGCCAGCAGCTTATCCTCGGGAGTCGGGGAGCTGTTTTTT,CASSLSSGVGELFF
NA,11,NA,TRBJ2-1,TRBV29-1,TGCAGCGTTAAGGCGTACAATGAGCAGTTCTTC,CSVKAYNEQFF
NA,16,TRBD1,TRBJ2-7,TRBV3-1,TGTGCCAGCAGCCACCTAGGGACAGGGAGGACCTACGAGCAGTACTTC,CASSHLGTGRTYEQYF
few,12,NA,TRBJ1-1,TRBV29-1,TGCAGCCTACAGGGTGATAGCACTGAAGCTTTCTTT,CSLQGDSTEAFF
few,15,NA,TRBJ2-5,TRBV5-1,TGCGCCAGCAGCTTCTACGGTGGGCAACAAGAGACCCAGTACTTC,CASSFYGGQQETQYF
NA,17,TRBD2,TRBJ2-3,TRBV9,TGTGCCAGCAGCCCGAGCCCCAGCGGGGGGCCCACAGATACGCAGTATTTT,CASSPSPSGGPTDTQYF
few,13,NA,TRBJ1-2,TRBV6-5,TGTGCCAGCAGTTCCCCAGGGGAAGGGGTCTACACCTTC,CASSSPGEGVYTF
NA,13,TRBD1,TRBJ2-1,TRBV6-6,TGTGCCAGCAGTTATGGGACAGGGGTTGAGCAGTTCTTC,CASSYGTGVEQFF
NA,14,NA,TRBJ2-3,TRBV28,TGTGCCAGCAGTTTCCCTCCCCTCTACGATACGCAGTATTTT,CASSFPPLYDTQYF
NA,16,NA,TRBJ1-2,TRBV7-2,TGCGCCAGCAGCTCAGGGCCCCTGGGAATCTTTGGGGGCTACACCTTC,CASSSGPLGIFGGYTF
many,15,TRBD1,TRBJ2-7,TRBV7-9,TGTGCCAGCAGCTTATTGGGGACAGGGACTTACGAGCAGTACTTC,CASSLLGTGTYEQYF
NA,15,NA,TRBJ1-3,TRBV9,TGTGCCAGCAGCGCCCCATCCGGGACCGGAAACACCATATATTTT,CASSAPSGTGNTIYF
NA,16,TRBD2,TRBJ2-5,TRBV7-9,TGTGCCAGCAGCCCTTTAGCGGGAGCGGGGCAAGAGACCCAGTACTTC,CASSPLAGAGQETQYF